This T cell receptor beta chain was recovered during a study of T cell responses to AZD1222 COVID-19 vaccine. Generated by immunoSEQ multiplex PCR, the TCRdb table keeps only in-frame clones and is missing some. The sample consists of 150,000 or so clones, 90% to 95% of them appearing once. The origin of this receptor is an adult in good health. Sequenced material: peripheral blood, taken on day 0 of MenACWY control vaccination.

The CDR3 reads CASSLRTSGTTTSYNEQFF. The CDR3 DNA reads as TGCGCCAGCAGCTTACGGACTAGCGGAACGACAACCTCCTACAATGAGCAGTTCTTC. This sequence joins TRBV5-1 and TRBJ2-1; 10 bases line up with TRBD2. V was clipped by 2 bases and J by 0 bases; unmatched bases: 11. This CDR3 region has 19 residues. Looked up from germline, CDR1 is SGHRS and CDR2 is YFSETQ.